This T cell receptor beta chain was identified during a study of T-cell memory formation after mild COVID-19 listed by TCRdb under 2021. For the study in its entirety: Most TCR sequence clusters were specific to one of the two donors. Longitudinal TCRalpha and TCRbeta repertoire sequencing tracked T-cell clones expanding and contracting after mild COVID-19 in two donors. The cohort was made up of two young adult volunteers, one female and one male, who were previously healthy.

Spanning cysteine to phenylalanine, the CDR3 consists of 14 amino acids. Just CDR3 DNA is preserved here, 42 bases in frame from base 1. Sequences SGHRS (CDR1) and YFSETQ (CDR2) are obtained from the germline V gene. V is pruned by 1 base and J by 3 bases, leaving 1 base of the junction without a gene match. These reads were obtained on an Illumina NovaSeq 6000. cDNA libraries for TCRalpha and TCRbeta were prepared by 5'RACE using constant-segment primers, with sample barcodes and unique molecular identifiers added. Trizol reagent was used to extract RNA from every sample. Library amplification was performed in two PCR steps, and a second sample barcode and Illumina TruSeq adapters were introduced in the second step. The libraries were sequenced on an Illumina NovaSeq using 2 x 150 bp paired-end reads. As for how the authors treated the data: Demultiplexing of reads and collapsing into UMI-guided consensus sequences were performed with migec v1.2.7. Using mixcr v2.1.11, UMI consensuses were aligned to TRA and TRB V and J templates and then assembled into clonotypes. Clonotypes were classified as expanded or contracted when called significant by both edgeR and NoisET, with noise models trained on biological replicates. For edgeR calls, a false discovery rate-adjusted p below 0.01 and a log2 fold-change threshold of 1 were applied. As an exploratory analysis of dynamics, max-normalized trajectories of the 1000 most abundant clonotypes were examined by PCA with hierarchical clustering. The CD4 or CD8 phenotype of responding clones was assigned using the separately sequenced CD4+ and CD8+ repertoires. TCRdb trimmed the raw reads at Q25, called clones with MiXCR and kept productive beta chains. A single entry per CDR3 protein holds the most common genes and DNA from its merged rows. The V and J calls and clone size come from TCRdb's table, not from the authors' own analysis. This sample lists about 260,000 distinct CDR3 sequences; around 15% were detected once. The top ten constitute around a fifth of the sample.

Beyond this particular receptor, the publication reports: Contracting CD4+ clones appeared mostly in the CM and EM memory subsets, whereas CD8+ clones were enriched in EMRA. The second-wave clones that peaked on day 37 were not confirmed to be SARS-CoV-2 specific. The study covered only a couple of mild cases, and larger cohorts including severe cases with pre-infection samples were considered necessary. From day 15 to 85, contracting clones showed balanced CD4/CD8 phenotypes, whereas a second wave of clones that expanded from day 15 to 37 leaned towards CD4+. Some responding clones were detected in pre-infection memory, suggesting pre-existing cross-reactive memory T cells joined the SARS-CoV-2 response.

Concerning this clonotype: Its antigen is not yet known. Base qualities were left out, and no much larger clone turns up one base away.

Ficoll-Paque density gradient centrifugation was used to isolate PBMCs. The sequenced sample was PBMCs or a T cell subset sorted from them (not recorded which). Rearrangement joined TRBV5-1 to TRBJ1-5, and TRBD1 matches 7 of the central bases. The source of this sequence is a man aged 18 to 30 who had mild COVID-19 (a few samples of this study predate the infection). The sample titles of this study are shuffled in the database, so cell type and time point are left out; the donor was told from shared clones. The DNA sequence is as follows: TGCGCCAGCAGCTTGACAGGGGACAATCAGCCCCAGCATTTT. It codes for CASSLTGDNQPQHF.